This TCR beta chain was sequenced in a study of T cells in Graves' hyperthyroidism and ophthalmopathy. CDR3 length: 13 amino acids. Trimming shortened V by 0 bases and J by 7 bases, and 12 bases separated the two germline ends. The germline CDR1 and CDR2 sequences are DFQATT and SNEGSKA (reference sequence). This clonotype was detected only once. Regions amplified from RNA transcripts were the TCR beta CDR3 regions. A first-round RT-PCR of the TCR CDR3 used the HTBI primer set. TCRdb passed the multiplex PCR reads through MiXCR, listing each CDR3 protein once. The sample lists about 840,000 distinct CDR3 sequences, approximately 40% occurring once.

The TCR originated in a man younger than 30 with Graves' hyperthyroidism. The chain uses TRBV20-1 and TRBJ1-1, with unresolved D. Sequencing was done on a sample of blood. The CDR3, as DNA: TGCAGTGCTAGAGAGACATTCACCGTTGAAGCTTTCTTT. It yields the protein CSARETFTVEAFF.